Sequencing of this TCR beta chain was carried out in a study of cytotoxic CD8 clonotypes in ibrutinib-treated CLL. TCRdb keeps only in-frame clones here, not all; method: immunoSEQ multiplex PCR. This repertoire shows 250,000 to 350,000 clones, less than 85% found once; its top ten account for around 5.1%. The CDR3 is made up of 13 amino acids. Germline V gives CDR1 MNHEY, CDR2 SMNVEV (reference sequence). Deletions cut 5 bases from V and 7 bases from J, with 14 bases between. This receptor was obtained from a human donor with chronic lymphocytic leukemia. Source: PBMCs, taken at disease progression, from a patient treated with ibrutinib. The V and J genes are TRBV27 and TRBJ1-2, with D tentatively TRBD1 (5 bases). The CDR3 spells CASSRGQASGYTF. Here the CDR3 DNA reads TGTGCCAGCAGTCGAGGACAAGCAAGTGGCTACACCTTC.